The T cell receptor (beta chain) under discussion was sequenced for a study of cytomegalovirus exposure and HLA in healthy donors. Study results and caveats: Reported performance of the classifier showed diagnosis of cytomegalovirus status with high specificity and sensitivity.

The PCR used 60 Vbeta and 13 Jbeta primers. The repertoire was sequenced with immunoSEQ multiplex PCR; TCRdb's copy has only in-frame clones and lacks some. The data contain about 150,000 clones, around 90% of them seen just once; the ten biggest clones take up 0.4% to 0.55%. Germline V gene data show CDR1 as MNHNS and CDR2 as SASEGT. J was trimmed by 1 base and V by 2 bases; bases with no gene match: 2. CDR3 size: 15 residues. With respect to this clone: Its antigen remains unidentified.

The receptor was isolated from a woman in her 40s in good health and CMV-seronegative. The sample consisted of PBMCs. The chain employs TRBV6-1 and TRBJ2-3; 8 bases fit TRBD1. The CDR3 sequence: CASSEPGQGTDTQYF. The CDR3 region has the DNA TGTGCCAGCAGTGAACCGGGACAGGGCACAGATACGCAGTATTTT.